These T cell receptor beta chains were read from a single sample in a study of T-cell reconstitution after alpha-beta-depleted transplantation in children. TCRdb re-derived calls from the PCR reads in MiXCR, one entry per CDR3 protein. The table lists a few hundred thousand distinct CDR3 sequences, approximately 9.9% of them singletons, with approximately 4.7% in the top ten. The sample consisted of PBMCs from the stem cell graft donor, taken from the stem cell graft. The receptors here all came from a human donor who donated a stem cell graft to a child with SCID. CDR3s include the opening cysteine and the closing phenylalanine or tryptophan. Fields, in order: V gene, D gene, J gene, clone size, CDR3 DNA, CDR3 protein. D genes are given only for firm matches. Clone size, where shown, is once, few, many, or a class for clones that have expanded.

TRBV3-1	-	TRBJ2-2	many	TGTGCCAGCAGCTCCATTACCGGGGAGCTGTTTTTT	CASSSITGELFF
TRBV5-1	-	TRBJ1-1	few	TGCGCCAGCAGCGTACTAACAGGGCCCAACACTGAAGCTTTCTTT	CASSVLTGPNTEAFF
TRBV5-1	-	TRBJ1-1	many	TGCGCCAGCAGCTTGGCCCTCCGGGGGGAGAACACTGAAGCTTTCTTT	CASSLALRGENTEAFF
TRBV7-9	TRBD1	TRBJ2-7	few	TGTGCCAGCAGCTTCGGACAGGGAGCGAACGAGCAGTACTTC	CASSFGQGANEQYF
TRBV5-1	-	TRBJ1-1	many	TGCGCCAGCAGCTTGGTCCCGGCGGACATGAACACTGAAGCTTTCTTT	CASSLVPADMNTEAFF
TRBV5-1	-	TRBJ2-7	many	TGCGCCAGCAGCTTGGCCGGCCGACAGGACGAATCCTACGAGCAGTACTTC	CASSLAGRQDESYEQYF
TRBV6-1	-	TRBJ2-4	many	TGTGCCAGCAGACCCCTGGGGGGACGGGAAAACATTCAGTACTTC	CASRPLGGRENIQYF
TRBV7-2	-	TRBJ1-1	many	TGTGCCAGCAGCTTAGCCCTTACCAGGTCTGAAGCTTTCTTT	CASSLALTRSEAFF
TRBV20-1	-	TRBJ2-6	-	TGCAGTGCTAGAGGGGCCCTGGGAACTGGGGCCAACGTCCTGACTTTC	CSARGALGTGANVLTF
TRBV5-1	-	TRBJ1-1	many	TGCGCCAGCAGCTTTACAGTGAACACTGAAGCTTTCTTT	CASSFTVNTEAFF
TRBV6-2/TRBV6-3	-	TRBJ2-6	few	TGTGCCAGCGAAAGGGCCCCGTCTGGGGCCAACGTCCTGACTTTC	CASERAPSGANVLTF
TRBV5-1	-	TRBJ2-3	-	TGCGCCAGCAGCCTGAATGCAGGACTTGCGGGGGATACGCAGTATTTT	CASSLNAGLAGDTQYF